This TCR beta chain was found in a study of shared clonotypes between healthy human individuals. Study-wide findings and caveats: Deeper or shallower sequencing was expected to change how clonotypes are shared among donors. Generation probabilities of non-shared clonotypes were lower (relative to those shared by all four donors).

The authors loaded 200 ng DNA, roughly 27,000 T cell genomes, into sorted-subset replicate PCRs. Here immunoSEQ multiplex PCR was the method, and the copy in TCRdb shows in-frame clones only, minus some. Of roughly 720,000 clones listed, roughly 88% are singletons. CD45RO+ cells joined CCR7-negative CD45RA+ TemRA cells to form CD8 memory. The CDR3 extends over 15 amino acids. The germline CDR1 and CDR2 sequences are LGHNA and YSLEER. V shed 0 bases and J shed 2 bases, with 9 bases lying between them. Points on this clone: Its specificity is unknown.

V and J are TRBV4-3 and TRBJ2-3; no reliable D call. This clonotype was sampled from a man in his late teens or twenties in good health. Some clones in this sample may be carry-over from other donors' samples. Sequenced: memory CD8+ T cells from PBMCs. Stated subset: CD45RO+ cells pooled with CCR7-negative TemRA cells. CDR3 sequence reads: CASSQDLPHTDTQYF. CDR3 nucleotide sequence: TGCGCCAGCAGCCAAGATCTTCCCCACACAGATACGCAGTATTTT.